This TCR beta chain was captured by sequencing in a study of T cell responses to AZD1222 COVID-19 vaccine. Study-wide points: Seropositivity was recorded at baseline in only six AZD1222 recipients.

A note on this clone: Its antigen is as yet unknown.

Germline values: CDR1 SGDLS, CDR2 YYNGEE. The V and J ends lost 2 bases and 4 bases respectively, with 15 bases between them. The CDR3 is 15 residues long. The data were produced by immunoSEQ multiplex PCR, yet TCRdb's version contains in-frame clones alone and is incomplete. Of 65,000 to 85,000 clones in the sample, about 88% were seen once. The specimen comprised peripheral blood, sampled on day 0 of AZD1222 vaccination. This TCR came from an adult in good health. The V call is TRBV9, the J call TRBJ2-5; the D gene is possibly TRBD2 (7 bases). CDR3 DNA sequence: TGTGCCAGCAGCGTTGAGGCGGGGGCCCGAGAGACCCAGTACTTC. It codes for CASSVEAGARETQYF.